The source of this T cell receptor beta chain is a study of PD-L1 blockade in urothelial cancer. Across the study: Patients' atezolizumab regimen, 1,200 mg intravenously every 3 weeks, began in the mid-2010s. Peripheral blood specimens exhibited a median yield of 141,255 T cells. Most of the roughly 29 patients were men whose urothelial cancer was bladder-origin. Once treatment had started, blood was analyzed at 3 weeks (second dose) and again at 6 weeks.

Time point indicated: pretreatment peripheral blood. About this clone itself: Additional DNA sequences in this sample encode the identical CDR3.

The assay was immunoSEQ multiplex PCR, and TCRdb's table has in-frame clones only and misses some. The profile shows tens of thousands of clones, 65% to 90% of them singletons. Sequencing used PBMCs, obtained around atezolizumab (anti-PD-L1) treatment. The source is a man between 65 and 80 years old with urothelial cancer.

The CDR3 DNA follows: TGTGCCAGCAGTCCCGGACAGGGTCGGAACGAGCAGTACTTC. As protein: CASSPGQGRNEQYF. The V call is TRBV28, the J call TRBJ2-7; 8 bases match TRBD1. This CDR3 is 14 amino acids long. Germline V gene data show CDR1 as MDHEN and CDR2 as SYDVKM. V dropped 5 bases and J dropped 5; count of bases not matched to a gene: 8.